This entry concerns a single T cell receptor (beta chain). Antigen unknown. The data belong to a study of T cell responses to AZD1222 COVID-19 vaccine. CDR1 is SGHTA, CDR2 FQGNSA, per germline. V dropped 6 bases and J dropped 0 bases, with 9 bases sitting between them. The CDR3 covers 15 residues. Sequencing was performed with immunoSEQ multiplex PCR; in TCRdb, only in-frame clones are kept and a portion is missing. The sample records around 75,000 clones, roughly 88% being singletons. General study results and limits: Nearly half of spike-specific TCRs reportedly target unmutated variant regions.

The source was peripheral blood, collected 28 days after the second dose of the MenACWY control vaccine. The receptor's source is an adult who received the MenACWY meningococcal vaccine as a control. The chain recombines TRBV7-2 with TRBJ2-6; D not resolved. The CDR3 spells CASRYDRSGANVLTF. The CDR3 DNA follows: TGTGCCAGCAGGTACGATCGCTCTGGGGCCAACGTCCTGACTTTC.